This T cell receptor (beta chain) was captured by sequencing in a study of beta chain features in type 1 diabetes. Study-level background: Age, gender and cell yields were alike across patients and healthy donors.

CD45RO/CCR7/CD25/CD127/CD95/CD27 separated CD4+ naive, central memory, regulatory and stem cell-like memory cells by sorting. Findings and caveats of the study: Shorter TCRB CDR3s, moderately but significantly so, were found in Type 1 diabetes patients in all four CD4+ subsets.

Expressed TCRB transcripts were sequenced after all isolated RNA was converted to cDNA. Generated by immunoSEQ multiplex PCR, the TCRdb table keeps only in-frame clones and is missing some. There are approximately 160,000 clones in the sample; roughly 60% occur only once, and about 0.081% lies in the top ten. The CDR3 length is 17 residues. Trimming removed 4 bases from V and 7 bases from J; junction bases left unmatched: 11. Germline loops: CDR1 SGDLS, CDR2 YYNGEE. Comments on this clone: The antigen is unknown.

Source material: naive CD4+ T cells from blood. This chain uses TRBV9 with TRBJ2-2; 12 positions agree with TRBD2. The TCR sequence derives from a young man with type 1 diabetes. CDR3 in amino acids: CASSPQGLAGYSGELFF. The CDR3 nucleotides are TGTGCCAGCAGCCCTCAAGGACTAGCGGGGTACAGCGGGGAGCTGTTTTTT.